The source of this TCR beta chain is a study of T cell responses to AZD1222 COVID-19 vaccine. This clone was detected once. What it binds is unknown. Libraries were prepared by immunoSEQ multiplex PCR; TCRdb keeps only in-frame clonotypes and omits some of them. Of 95,000 to 100,000 clones listed, around nine tenths are singletons. The study's findings and limits: Baseline antibody screening turned up just six seropositive AZD1222 recipients. Two AZD1222 doses significantly raised spike-specific TCR breadth and depth over controls. Regions 160-218 and 743-854 dominated among vaccine-associated CD4 TCRs spanning spike. Females made up more of the donors, who were largely white British, and clonal diversity may have come out too low.

Germline V gene lookup returns CDR1 SEHNR and CDR2 FQNEAQ (reference sequence). The CDR3 has 11 residues. V lost 8 bases and J 6 bases, leaving 11 bases between the germline ends. The source is an adult who received the AZD1222 COVID-19 vaccine. The chain has TRBV7-9 and TRBJ2-7; no firm D call. The source was peripheral blood, collected 28 days after the second AZD1222 dose. The CDR3 bases are TGTGCCAGCGTTGCAGAGAGCGAGCAGTACTTC. It yields the protein CASVAESEQYF.